This TCR beta chain comes out of a study of cytomegalovirus exposure and HLA in healthy donors. At the level of the study: Unique TCRs from HLA-typed donors, approximately 80 million of them, were held in an early data release. The Caucasian-associated ancestry cluster contained around four fifths of the roughly 390 genotyped donors.

With 60 Vbeta and 13 Jbeta primers, the PCR was carried out. TCRdb's copy holds only in-frame clones and misses some; the assay was immunoSEQ multiplex PCR. Among 95,000 to 150,000 clones listed, over 60% were seen once. This sequence was found in a man aged 18 to 35 in good health and CMV-seronegative. The source material was PBMCs.

Written as DNA, the CDR3 is TGTGCTTATAGCCACACGGGCACAGATACGCAGTATTTT. Translation gives CAYSHTGTDTQYF. V usage is TRBV5-6 and J usage is TRBJ2-3; no reliable D call. This CDR3 region has 13 residues. Germline-derived CDR1 and CDR2 are SGHDT and YYEEEE.